The text below deals with one TCR beta chain. This specimen comes from a study of blood T cells in healthy people across ages. Then a second PCR, running roughly 7 to 11 cycles, was carried out with a sample-barcoded 5' primer and a J-beta primer mix. TCRdb itself ran the 5' RACE reads through MiXCR, one entry per CDR3 protein. The sample yields approximately 810,000 distinct CDR3 sequences, about 30% seen once. V was clipped by 1 base and J by 10 bases, with 17 bases between them. This CDR3 is built from 15 residues. Germline values: CDR1 SGHTA, CDR2 FQGNSA. The sequenced material came from blood. This clonotype originated in a woman older than 75 in good health. V is TRBV7-2 and J is TRBJ2-1; TRBD2 is a possible D gene (7 bases). The CDR3 is CASSLGGGGLGEQFF. In DNA, the CDR3 is TGTGCCAGCAGCTTAGGAGGGGGGGGCCTTGGAGAGCAGTTCTTC.